What follows are 27 T cell receptor beta chains derived from one specimen sequenced in a study of T cells in women clearing cervical HPV infection. Clones were read by immunoSEQ multiplex PCR, and TCRdb kept only the in-frame ones, dropping some. The ten most abundant clones cover about 8% of a sample with tens of thousands of clones. The specimen sequenced was blood buffy coat. These receptors originate from a woman between 18 and 70 years old with a cervical HPV16 infection that either progressed to CIN3+ or cleared (not recorded which).

CDR3 bases read: TGTGCCAGCAGCTTAGACGGGTGGGGGGGAACTGAA. Translated: CASSLDGWGGTE. Given in full, the CDR3 is CASSLDGWGGTEAFF. V is TRBV7-9 and J is TRBJ1-1; possible D gene TRBD1, 5 bases. The read gets to within 3 residues of the CDR3 end, and the germline J gene fills in the rest. This CDR3 has 15 amino acids. Per germline, CDR1 SEHNR and CDR2 FQNEAQ (reference sequence). Trimming stripped 1 base from V and 5 bases from J, with 14 bases between.

Turning to this clone: Coverage ceases 3 residues before the CDR3 finishes, and the germline J gene fills in the end. The rearrangement links TRBV10-1 to TRBJ2-7; 10 bases fit TRBD2. This CDR3 is 16 amino acids long. Trimming at V came to 0 bases and at J to 5 bases, leaving 7 bases not matched to a gene. In germline, CDR1 is WNHNN, CDR2 SYGVQD (reference sequence). The CDR3 here is CASSESAASGSNEQYF. The covered CDR3 bases are TGCGCCAGCAGTGAGTCGGCCGCTAGCGGGAGTAACGAG.

As for this clone: The read is 3 residues too short to cover the CDR3 end, so that end is filled in from the germline J gene. The rearrangement joins TRBV20-1 to TRBJ2-7; 11 positions match TRBD2. The V gene end was trimmed by 6 bases and the J gene end by 2 bases; junction bases not matched to a gene: 9. In germline, CDR1 is DFQATT, CDR2 SNEGSKA (reference sequence). The CDR3 runs to 15 residues. The part of the CDR3 DNA that was read is TGCAGTGCCCCAGGACTAGCGGGCTCCACCTACGAG. Translating it yields CSAPGLAGSTYE. The entire CDR3 reads CSAPGLAGSTYEQYF.

Note on this clone: Sequencing ends 3 residues short of the CDR3 end; the germline J gene provides the rest. The chain is built from TRBV12-3 or TRBV12-4 and TRBJ1-1; weak D call: TRBD1 (5 bases). This CDR3 has 14 residues. V lost 7 bases, J lost 1 base, and 13 bases lay in between. The CDR3 bases that were read are TGTGCCAGCATTACCATAGACAGGAACACTGAA. Protein sequence: CASITIDRNTE. The full CDR3 reads CASITIDRNTEAFF.

CDR3 amino acids: CASSISGLVYGYTF. The part of the CDR3 DNA that was read is TGTGCCAGTAGTATTTCGGGACTCGTCTATGGC. This sequence joins TRBV19 and TRBJ1-2; a weak D match, TRBD1 (5 bases). The CDR3 end is not reached by the read, which stops 3 residues before it; the germline J gene fills it in. The CDR3 extends over 14 amino acids. Deletions cut 3 bases from V and 4 bases from J, with 12 bases between. Germline V gene data show CDR1 as LNHDA and CDR2 as SQIVND (reference sequence).

The CDR3 loop is CASSLTPQETQYF. CDR3 DNA (partial): TGTGCCAGCAGCCTTACACCCCAAGAGACC. The chain uses TRBV7-9 and TRBJ2-5; no definite D call. The read comes to an end 3 residues before the CDR3 does, leaving the germline J gene to fill in the end. This CDR3 has 13 residues. Between the trimmed V and J ends, which lost 5 bases and 1 base, there was a span of 8 bases. CDR1 SEHNR and CDR2 FQNEAQ come from the germline V gene (reference sequence).

A note on this clone: The observed sequence ends 3 residues before the CDR3 terminus, with the missing tail filled in from the germline J gene. This chain links TRBV30 with TRBJ1-1; D is ambiguous. CDR1 and CDR2 (germline): GTSNPN, SVGIG (reference sequence). The CDR3 sequence is 10 residues long. The CDR3 region is CACVVARAFF. The covered CDR3 bases are TGTGCCTGCGTAGTAGCCCGG.

Worth noting for this clone: The CDR3 goes on 3 residues after the read ends, and that part is filled in from the germline J gene. This chain links TRBV12-3 or TRBV12-4 with TRBJ1-4; 9 positions match TRBD1. The CDR3 runs 15 residues. The J segment lost 9 bases and the V segment lost 1 base, leaving 6 bases of the junction unmatched. The CDR3 sequence is CASSLVEQGAKKLFF. CDR3 bases read: TGTGCCAGCAGTTTAGTGGAACAGGGGGCTAAAAAA.

With respect to this clone: Coverage ceases 3 residues before the CDR3 finishes, and the germline J gene fills in the end. The chain combines TRBV4-1 with TRBJ2-5; 8 nucleotides align to TRBD1. This CDR3 is 13 amino acids long. The ends lost 5 bases at V and 2 bases at J; junction bases unmatched: 1. Per germline, CDR1 MGHRA and CDR2 YSYEKL. The chain's CDR3 is CASSDRGQETQYF. The CDR3 DNA, read in part, is TGCGCCAGCAGCGACAGGGGACAAGAGACC.

A remark on this clone: The read halts 3 residues ahead of the CDR3 end, with the missing end drawn from the germline J gene. The gene calls are TRBV20-1 and TRBJ2-7, with D unclear. The germline gives CDR1 DFQATT, CDR2 SNEGSKA (reference sequence). This CDR3 region has 13 residues. Trimming cost V 6 bases and J 1 base, with 13 bases left between them. CDR3 loop: CSAPSAYSYEQYF. The CDR3 DNA, read in part, is TGCAGTGCCCCCTCCGCCTATTCCTACGAG.

To note about this clone: The CDR3 end falls 3 residues outside the read, so it is completed with the germline J gene. The V and J genes are TRBV2 and TRBJ2-7, with D maybe TRBD1 (5 bases). Germline V gene sequence: CDR1 SNHLY, CDR2 FYNNEI. V lost 3 bases and J lost 2, with 8 bases in between. The CDR3 is made up of 13 amino acids. CDR3 region: CASSDQGAYEQYF. The sequenced part of the CDR3 DNA is TGTGCCAGCAGTGATCAAGGGGCCTACGAG. The entire variable domain, with the rest obtained from reference TRBV2 and TRBJ2-7, is as follows: EPEVTQTPSHQVTQMGQEVILRCVPISNHLYFYWYRQILGQKVEFLVSFYNNEISEKSEIFDDQFSVERPDGSNFTLKIRSTKLEDSAMYFCASSDQGAYEQYFGPGTRLTVT.

Notes on this clone: The read ends 3 residues before the CDR3 terminus; that terminus is restored from the germline J gene. The chain has TRBV2 and TRBJ1-6, with 12 nucleotides matching TRBD1. The V gene end was trimmed by 2 bases and the J gene end by 10 bases; junction bases not matched to a gene: 6. The CDR3 has 16 residues. The germline V gene encodes CDR1 SNHLY and CDR2 FYNNEI. CDR3 DNA, as far as it was read: TGTGCCAGCAGTGAATCCGGGACAGGGGGCGAATCACCC. Its translation: CASSESGTGGESP. The whole CDR3 is CASSESGTGGESPLHF.

As regards this clone: The read finishes 3 residues shy of the CDR3 end, and the germline J gene is used to complete it. The chain couples TRBV28 to TRBJ2-3, with D maybe TRBD1 (5 bases). Trimming took 3 bases from V and 2 from J, leaving 18 bases between them. Germline lookup yields CDR1 MDHEN and CDR2 SYDVKM. CDR3 size: 17 residues. The CDR3 loop reads CASSLPLKGYDTDTQYF. CDR3 bases read: TGTGCCAGCAGTTTGCCCCTTAAGGGGTACGACACAGATACG.

To note about this clone: The read comes to an end 3 residues before the CDR3 does, leaving the germline J gene to fill in the end. The V gene is TRBV20-1, the J gene TRBJ2-7; 7 bases are a match to TRBD2. The germline V gene has CDR1 DFQATT and CDR2 SNEGSKA (reference sequence). The CDR3 loop spans 14 amino acids. After removal of 0 bases from V and 4 bases from J, the junction contained 6 bases not matched to a gene. The CDR3 is CSAREWSSGYEQYF. Incomplete CDR3 DNA: TGCAGTGCTAGAGAGTGGAGTAGCGGGTACGAG.

Of note for this clone: The CDR3 goes on 3 residues after the read ends, and that part is filled in from the germline J gene. The rearrangement uses TRBV5-1 and TRBJ2-3; the match to TRBD2 covers 15 bases. Germline V gene lookup returns CDR1 SGHRS and CDR2 YFSETQ. V dropped 5 bases and J dropped 1; count of bases not matched to a gene: 2. The CDR3 has 16 residues. The CDR3 sequence: CASRWTSGRGTDTQYF. The DNA read from the CDR3 is TGCGCCAGCAGATGGACTAGCGGGAGGGGCACAGATACG.

To note about this clone: The sequence runs out 3 residues before the end of the CDR3; the remainder is reconstructed from the germline J gene. This chain links TRBV20-1 with TRBJ2-7; TRBD2 agrees at 14 bases. The CDR3 has 15 amino acids. The germline V gene has CDR1 DFQATT and CDR2 SNEGSKA (reference sequence). With V trimmed by 3 bases and J by 6 bases, 7 bases remained unmatched. The CDR3 sequence: CSARTSGGAHAEQYF. CDR3 DNA (partial): TGCAGTGCTAGGACTAGCGGGGGGGCTCATGCCGAG.

Points on this clone: The read terminates 3 residues before the CDR3 end, so the remaining end is supplied by the germline J gene. This sequence joins TRBV19 and TRBJ1-4; a weak D match, TRBD1 (5 bases). Germline V gene sequence: CDR1 LNHDA, CDR2 SQIVND (reference sequence). V lost 10 bases and J lost 6, with 12 bases in between. This CDR3 comprises 12 residues. Partial CDR3 DNA: TGTGCCACTACGGCCAGGGATGAAAAA. As protein: CATTARDEK. The whole CDR3 protein reads CATTARDEKLFF.

Comments on this clone: The read ends 3 residues shy of where the CDR3 ends; the end is completed using the germline J gene. This chain links TRBV19 with TRBJ1-5, with D possibly TRBD1 on 6 matching bases. This CDR3 comprises 13 residues. The V gene's germline CDR1 is LNHDA and CDR2 SQIVND (reference sequence). The V gene lost 5 bases and the J gene lost 7 bases, with 12 bases spanning the gap. The DNA read from the CDR3 is TGTGCCAGTAGTGGGGCAGGGGACCAGCCC. It encodes CASSGAGDQP. Given in full, the CDR3 is CASSGAGDQPQHF.

As to this clone: The read is 3 residues too short to cover the CDR3 end, so that end is filled in from the germline J gene. The chain has TRBV30 and TRBJ2-3, with TRBD2 matching over 12 bases. This CDR3 is built from 15 residues. V shed 1 base, J shed 4 bases, and the junction held 3 bases outside the gene matches. Per germline, CDR1 GTSNPN and CDR2 SVGIG (reference sequence). Incomplete CDR3 DNA: TGTGCCTGGAGTGCTAGCGGGGGGGCAGCAGATACG. It translates to CAWSASGGAADT. The full CDR3 sequence reads CAWSASGGAADTQYF.

As concerns this clone: The read stops 3 residues short of the end of the CDR3; the missing end is completed from the germline J gene. V gene TRBV23-1 combines with J gene TRBJ2-5; 7 bases agree with TRBD1. TRBV23-1 is an open reading frame whose function is uncertain. J gave up 1 base and V 2 bases, and 7 bases lay outside the gene matches. This CDR3 region has 16 residues. CDR3 region: CASSQHTGAPQETQYF. The sequenced part of the CDR3 DNA is TGCGCCAGCAGTCAACATACAGGGGCCCCCCAAGAGACC.

This clone is medium-sized by frequency. The DNA ends 3 residues before the CDR3 does, and the rest of the CDR3 is filled in from the germline J gene. The genes are TRBV29-1 and TRBJ1-2; D is possibly TRBD1 (5 bases). CDR3 length equals 13 residues. The germline CDR1 and CDR2 sequences are SQVTM and ANQGSEA. Trimming pared 7 bases from V and 7 bases from J, leaving 19 bases between. CDR3 DNA (partial): TGCAGCGCTGACCGGCAGGGCCCTAGTGGC. Its protein is CSADRQGPSG. The entire CDR3 reads CSADRQGPSGYTF.

Notes on this clone: The read stops 3 residues short of the end of the CDR3; the missing end is completed from the germline J gene. The rearrangement joins TRBV7-9 to TRBJ2-5; D is undetermined. CDR3 length: 13 residues. Germline V gene lookup returns CDR1 SEHNR and CDR2 FQNEAQ (reference sequence). V lost 5 bases to trimming and J lost 5 bases, with 12 bases between them. This chain's CDR3 is CASSRSPSETQYF. CDR3 DNA (partial): TGTGCCAGCAGCCGGTCACCCTCGGAGACC.

As regards this clone: The read is 3 residues too short to cover the CDR3 end, so that end is filled in from the germline J gene. The chain links TRBV30 to TRBJ2-4, with a tentative D call TRBD1 (5 bases). The CDR3 spans 12 residues. Germline CDR1 is GTSNPN and CDR2 is SVGIG (reference sequence). The V gene lost 4 bases and the J gene lost 1 base, with 5 bases spanning the gap. CDR3 sequence reads: CAWTGAKNIQYF. CDR3 bases read: TGTGCCTGGACAGGGGCCAAAAACATT.

A word on this clone: The read ends 3 residues early relative to the CDR3; the germline J gene fills the gap. J is TRBJ1-5 and V is TRBV20-1, with D tentatively TRBD1 (6 bases). The CDR3 is made up of 17 amino acids. The ends were cut back, 3 bases at V and 0 bases at J, with 18 bases in the middle. From germline, CDR1 is DFQATT and CDR2 SNEGSKA (reference sequence). The CDR3 bases that were read are TGCAGTGCTAGCAATTGGGGGGGCGTCGTTAGCAATCAGCCC. It yields the protein CSASNWGGVVSNQP. The entire CDR3 sequence reads CSASNWGGVVSNQPQHF.

Regarding this clone: Read coverage stops 3 residues before the CDR3 terminus; the germline J gene supplies the remainder. The chain joins TRBV7-3 to TRBJ2-1; 8 nucleotides agree with TRBD2. Germline V gives CDR1 SGHTA, CDR2 FQGTGA. The CDR3 is 14 residues long. J was trimmed by 7 bases and V by 8 bases; bases with no gene match: 10. The sequenced part of the CDR3 DNA is TGTGCCAGCTCAGCGGGAGTCCAGAAGAATGAG. This translates into CASSAGVQKNE. Given in full, the CDR3 is CASSAGVQKNEQFF. Looking up the rest from reference TRBV7-3 and TRBJ2-1 gives the full variable domain: GAGVSQTPSNKVTEKGKYVELRCDPISGHTALYWYRQSLGQGPEFLIYFQGTGAADDSGLPNDRFFAVRPEGSVSTLKIQRTERGDSAVYLCASSAGVQKNEQFFGPGTRLTVL.

Concerning this clone: The read ends 3 residues early relative to the CDR3; the germline J gene fills the gap. This chain uses TRBV20-1 with TRBJ1-5, with TRBD1 identical over 7 bases. Trimming took 6 bases from V and 7 from J; bases not matched to a gene: 15. This CDR3 comprises 15 residues. Germline lookup yields CDR1 DFQATT and CDR2 SNEGSKA (reference sequence). CDR3 DNA (partial): TGCAGTGCGGCCATTTCGGCGGCAGGGGGGCAGCCC. It translates to CSAAISAAGGQP. The whole CDR3 protein reads CSAAISAAGGQPQHF.

Notes on this clone: The read finishes 3 residues shy of the CDR3 end, and the germline J gene is used to complete it. The chain is built from TRBV5-8 and TRBJ2-7, with 8 bases fitting TRBD2. CDR1 SGHTS and CDR2 YDEGEE come from the germline V gene. The J segment lost 0 bases and the V segment lost 1 base, leaving 0 bases of the junction unmatched. The CDR3 consists of 14 residues. Partial CDR3 DNA: TGTGCCAGCAGCTTGAGCGGGAGCTCCTACGAG. Its translation is CASSLSGSSYE. The whole CDR3 protein is CASSLSGSSYEQYF.